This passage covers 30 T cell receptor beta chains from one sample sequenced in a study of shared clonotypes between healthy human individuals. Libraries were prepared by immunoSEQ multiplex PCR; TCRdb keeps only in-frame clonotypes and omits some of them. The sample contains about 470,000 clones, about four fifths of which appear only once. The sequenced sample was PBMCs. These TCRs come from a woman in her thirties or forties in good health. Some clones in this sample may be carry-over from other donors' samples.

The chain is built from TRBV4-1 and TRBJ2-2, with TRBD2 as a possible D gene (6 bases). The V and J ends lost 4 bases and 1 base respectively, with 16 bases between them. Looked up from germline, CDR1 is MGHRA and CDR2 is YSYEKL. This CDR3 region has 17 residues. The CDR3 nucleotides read TGCGCCAGCAGCCCAAGAAGGGCGGGGCGGAACACCGGGGAGCTGTTTTTT. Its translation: CASSPRRAGRNTGELFF.

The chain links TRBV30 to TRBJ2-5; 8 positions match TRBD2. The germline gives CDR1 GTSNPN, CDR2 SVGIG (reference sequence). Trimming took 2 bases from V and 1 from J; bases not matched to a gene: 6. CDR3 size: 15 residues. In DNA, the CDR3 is TGTGCCTGGAGTCCCAGCGGGAGTTTCCAAGAGACCCAGTACTTC. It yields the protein CAWSPSGSFQETQYF.

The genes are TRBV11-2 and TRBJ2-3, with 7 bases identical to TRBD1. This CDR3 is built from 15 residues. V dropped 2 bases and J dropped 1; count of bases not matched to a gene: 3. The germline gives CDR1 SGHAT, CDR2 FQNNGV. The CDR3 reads CASSLRQGGTDTQYF. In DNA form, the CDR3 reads TGTGCCAGCAGCTTACGACAGGGCGGCACAGATACGCAGTATTTT.

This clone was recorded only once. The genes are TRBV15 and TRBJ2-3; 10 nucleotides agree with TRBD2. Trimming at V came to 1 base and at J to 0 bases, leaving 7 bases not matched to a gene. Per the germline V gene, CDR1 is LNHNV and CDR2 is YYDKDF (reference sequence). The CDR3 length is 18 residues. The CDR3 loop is CATSRGRTSGASTDTQYF. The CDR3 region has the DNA TGTGCCACCAGCAGAGGTAGGACTAGCGGAGCTAGCACAGATACGCAGTATTTT. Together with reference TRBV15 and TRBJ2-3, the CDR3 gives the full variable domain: DAMVIQNPRYQVTQFGKPVTLSCSQTLNHNVMYWYQQKSSQAPKLLFHYYDKDFNNEADTPDNFQSRRPNTSFCFLDIRSPGLGDTAMYLCATSRGRTSGASTDTQYFGPGTRLTVL.

The CDR3 protein is CASSAGGVNTEAFF. CDR3 bases: TGTGCCAGCAGTGCCGGTGGGGTGAACACTGAAGCTTTCTTT. The chain couples TRBV2 to TRBJ1-1; the D is unclear. The ends were cut back, 4 bases at V and 0 bases at J, with 9 bases in the middle. The germline gives CDR1 SNHLY, CDR2 FYNNEI. The CDR3 has 14 amino acids.

CDR3 coding DNA: TGTGCCAGCAGTTTATCCTGGGGCACAGATACGCAGTATTTT. Its protein is CASSLSWGTDTQYF. The chain couples TRBV27 to TRBJ2-3, with D hard to call. The germline gives CDR1 MNHEY, CDR2 SMNVEV (reference sequence). The V end lost 0 bases, the J end lost 1 base, and 5 bases lay between the germline ends. There are 14 residues in the CDR3.

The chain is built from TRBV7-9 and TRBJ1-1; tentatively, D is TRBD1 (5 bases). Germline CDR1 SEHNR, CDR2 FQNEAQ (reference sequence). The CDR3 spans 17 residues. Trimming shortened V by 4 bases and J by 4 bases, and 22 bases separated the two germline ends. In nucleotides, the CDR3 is TGTGCCAGCAGCTACGGACGGACATCTCTGAGGGGCACTGAAGCTTTCTTT. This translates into CASSYGRTSLRGTEAFF.

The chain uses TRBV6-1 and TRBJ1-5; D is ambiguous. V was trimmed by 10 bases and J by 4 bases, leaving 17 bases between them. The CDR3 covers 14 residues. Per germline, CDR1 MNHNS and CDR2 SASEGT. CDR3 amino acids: CAILDGLTNQPQHF. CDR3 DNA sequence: TGTGCCATCCTGGACGGGCTAACTAATCAGCCCCAGCATTTT.

CDR3 protein: CASNTGPEPWGKYEQYF. The CDR3 DNA sequence: TGTGCCAGCAACACCGGCCCGGAGCCCTGGGGGAAATACGAGCAGTACTTC. The chain carries TRBV7-8 and TRBJ2-7; D possibly uses TRBD1 or TRBD2 (5 bases each). V gave up 7 bases and J gave up 4 bases, with 26 bases separating them. CDR1 is SGHVS, CDR2 FQNEAQ, per germline. This CDR3 is 17 amino acids long. Using reference TRBV7-8 and TRBJ2-7 for the parts outside the CDR3, the full variable domain is GAGVSQSPRYKVAKRGQDVALRCDPISGHVSLFWYQQALGQGPEFLTYFQNEAQLDKSGLPSDRFFAERPEGSVSTLKIQRTQQEDSAVYLCASNTGPEPWGKYEQYFGPGTRLTVT.

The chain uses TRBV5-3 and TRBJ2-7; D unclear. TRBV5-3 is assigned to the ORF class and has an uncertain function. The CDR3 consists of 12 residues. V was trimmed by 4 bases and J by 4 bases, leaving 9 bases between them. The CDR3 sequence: CARSPSGYEQYF. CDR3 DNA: TGTGCCAGAAGCCCCTCCGGTTACGAGCAGTACTTC.

The CDR3, as DNA: TGTGCCAGCAGCACAGCGGTCCGGGGGGCCCAGTACTTC. It specifies CASSTAVRGAQYF. The chain is built from TRBV2 and TRBJ2-5; the match to TRBD2 covers 7 bases. V lost 6 bases, J lost 9 bases, and 10 bases stayed unmatched. Germline assignment: CDR1 SNHLY and CDR2 FYNNEI. The length of the CDR3 is 13 residues.

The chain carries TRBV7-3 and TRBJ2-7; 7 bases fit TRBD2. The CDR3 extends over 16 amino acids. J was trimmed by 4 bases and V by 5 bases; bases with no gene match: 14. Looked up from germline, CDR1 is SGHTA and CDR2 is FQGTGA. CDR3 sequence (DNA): TGTGCCAGCAGCCCCCCTCCGGGAGGACTTATTTACGAGCAGTACTTC. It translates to CASSPPPGGLIYEQYF.

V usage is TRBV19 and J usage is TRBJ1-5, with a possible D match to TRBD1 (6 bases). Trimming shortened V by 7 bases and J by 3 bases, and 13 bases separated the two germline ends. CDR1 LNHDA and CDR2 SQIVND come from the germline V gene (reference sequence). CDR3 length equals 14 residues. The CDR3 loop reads CASTPDRNNQPQHF. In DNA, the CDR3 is TGTGCCAGTACCCCGGACAGAAACAATCAGCCCCAGCATTTT. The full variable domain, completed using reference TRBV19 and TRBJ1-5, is DGGITQSPKYLFRKEGQNVTLSCEQNLNHDAMYWYRQDPGQGLRLIYYSQIVNDFQKGDIAEGYSVSREKKESFPLTVTSAQKNPTAFYLCASTPDRNNQPQHFGDGTRLSIL.

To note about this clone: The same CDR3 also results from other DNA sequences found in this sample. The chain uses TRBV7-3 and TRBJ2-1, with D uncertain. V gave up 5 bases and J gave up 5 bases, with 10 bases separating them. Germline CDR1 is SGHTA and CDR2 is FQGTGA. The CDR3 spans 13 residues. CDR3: CASSPGPNNEQFF. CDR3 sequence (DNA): TGTGCCAGCAGCCCCGGGCCAAACAATGAGCAGTTCTTC.

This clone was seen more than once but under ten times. Written as DNA, the CDR3 is TGCAGCGTGCAATCCCAGGGGGCGGCTAATGAAAAACTGTTTTTT. Amino acids: CSVQSQGAANEKLFF. The chain links TRBV29-1 to TRBJ1-4; 8 nucleotides line up with TRBD1. After removal of 6 bases from V and 3 bases from J, the junction contained 9 bases not matched to a gene. The CDR3 covers 15 residues. CDR1 SQVTM and CDR2 ANQGSEA come from the germline V gene. The whole variable domain, remainder taken from reference TRBV29-1 and TRBJ1-4, is SAVISQKPSRDICQRGTSLTIQCQVDSQVTMMFWYRQQPGQSLTLIATANQGSEATYESGFVIDKFPISRPNLTFSTLTVSNMSPEDSSIYLCSVQSQGAANEKLFFGSGTQLSVL.

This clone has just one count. The CDR3 reads CASSPPIEASGNTIYF. In nucleotides, the CDR3 is TGTGCCAGCTCACCCCCTATTGAGGCCTCTGGAAACACCATATATTTT. The rearrangement uses TRBV18 and TRBJ1-3, with D unclear. This CDR3 has 16 amino acids. Germline V gene lookup returns CDR1 KGHSH and CDR2 LQKENI. V dropped 3 bases and J dropped 0 bases, with 12 bases sitting between them.

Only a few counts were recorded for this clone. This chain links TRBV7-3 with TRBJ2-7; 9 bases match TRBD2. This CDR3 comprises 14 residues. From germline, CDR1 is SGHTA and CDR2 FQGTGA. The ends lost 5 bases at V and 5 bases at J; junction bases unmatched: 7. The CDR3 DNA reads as TGTGCCAGCAGCCTTAGCGGGAGTACCCACGAGCAGTACTTC. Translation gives CASSLSGSTHEQYF.

CDR3 sequence: CASSLAASGTSTDTQYF. CDR3 sequence (DNA): TGCGCCAGCAGCTTGGCGGCTAGCGGGACTAGCACAGATACGCAGTATTTT. The chain is built from TRBV5-1 and TRBJ2-3, with 9 bases that match TRBD2. CDR1 and CDR2 from the germline V gene are SGHRS and YFSETQ. CDR3 length: 17 residues. V was clipped by 0 bases and J by 0 bases; unmatched bases: 5.

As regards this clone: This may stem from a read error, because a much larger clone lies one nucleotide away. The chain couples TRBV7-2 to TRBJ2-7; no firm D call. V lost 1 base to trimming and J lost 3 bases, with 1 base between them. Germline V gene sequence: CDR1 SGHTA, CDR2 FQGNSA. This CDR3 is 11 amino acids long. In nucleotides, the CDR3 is TGTGCCAGCAGCTTAGACTACGAGCAGTACTTC. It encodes CASSLDYEQYF. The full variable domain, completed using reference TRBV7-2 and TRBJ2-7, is GAGVSQSPSNKVTEKGKDVELRCDPISGHTALYWYRQSLGQGLEFLIYFQGNSAPDKSGLPSDRFSAERTGGSVSTLTIQRTQQEDSAVYLCASSLDYEQYFGPGTRLTVT.

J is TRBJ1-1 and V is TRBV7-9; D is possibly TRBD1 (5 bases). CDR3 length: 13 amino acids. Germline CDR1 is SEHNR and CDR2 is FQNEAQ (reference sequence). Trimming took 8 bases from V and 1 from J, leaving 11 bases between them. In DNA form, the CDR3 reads TGTGCCAGCTCGGGGGTCCCGAACACTGAAGCTTTCTTT. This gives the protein CASSGVPNTEAFF. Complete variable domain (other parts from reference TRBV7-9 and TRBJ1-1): DTGVSQNPRHKITKRGQNVTFRCDPISEHNRLYWYRQTLGQGPEFLTYFQNEAQLEKSRLLSDRFSAERPKGSFSTLEIQRTEQGDSAMYLCASSGVPNTEAFFGQGTRLTVV.

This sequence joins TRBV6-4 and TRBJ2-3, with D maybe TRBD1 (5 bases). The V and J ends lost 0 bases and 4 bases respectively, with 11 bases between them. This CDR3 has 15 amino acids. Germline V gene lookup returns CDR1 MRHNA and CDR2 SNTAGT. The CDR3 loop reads CASSDSKSGSDTQYF. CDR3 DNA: TGTGCCAGCAGTGACTCGAAGTCAGGGTCAGATACGCAGTATTTT.

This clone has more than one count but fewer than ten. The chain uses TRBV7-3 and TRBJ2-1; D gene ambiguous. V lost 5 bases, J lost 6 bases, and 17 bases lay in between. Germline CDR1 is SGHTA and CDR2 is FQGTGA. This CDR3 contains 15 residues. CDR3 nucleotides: TGTGCCAGCAGCCCTCAGACTGGGGAATTCAATGAGCAGTTCTTC. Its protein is CASSPQTGEFNEQFF.

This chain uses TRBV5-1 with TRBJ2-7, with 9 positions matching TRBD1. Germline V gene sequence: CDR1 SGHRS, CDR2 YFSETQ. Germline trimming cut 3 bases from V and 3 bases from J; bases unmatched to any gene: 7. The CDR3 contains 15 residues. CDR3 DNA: TGCGCCAGCAGCTCCCGCACAGGGGGCCTCTACGAGCAGTACTTC. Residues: CASSSRTGGLYEQYF. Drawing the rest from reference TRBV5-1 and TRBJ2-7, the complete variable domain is KAGVTQTPRYLIKTRGQQVTLSCSPISGHRSVSWYQQTPGQGLQFLFEYFSETQRNKGNFPGRFSGRQFSNSRSEMNVSTLELGDSALYLCASSSRTGGLYEQYFGPGTRLTVT.

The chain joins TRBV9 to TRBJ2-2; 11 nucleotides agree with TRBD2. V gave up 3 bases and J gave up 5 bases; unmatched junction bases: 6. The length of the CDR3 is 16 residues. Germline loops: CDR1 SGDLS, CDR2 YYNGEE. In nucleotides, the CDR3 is TGTGCCAGCAGCGGAGCCACTAGCGGGAGTACCGGGGAGCTGTTTTTT. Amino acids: CASSGATSGSTGELFF. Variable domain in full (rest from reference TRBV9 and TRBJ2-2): DSGVTQTPKHLITATGQRVTLRCSPRSGDLSVYWYQQSLDQGLQFLIQYYNGEERAKGNILERFSAQQFPDLHSELNLSSLELGDSALYFCASSGATSGSTGELFFGEGSRLTVL.

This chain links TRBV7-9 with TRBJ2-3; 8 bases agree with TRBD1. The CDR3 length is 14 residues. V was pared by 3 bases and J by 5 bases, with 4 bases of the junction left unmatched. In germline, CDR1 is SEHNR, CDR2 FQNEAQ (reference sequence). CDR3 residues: CASSLGQVQDTQYF. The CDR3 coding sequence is TGTGCCAGCAGCTTGGGACAGGTTCAAGATACGCAGTATTTT.

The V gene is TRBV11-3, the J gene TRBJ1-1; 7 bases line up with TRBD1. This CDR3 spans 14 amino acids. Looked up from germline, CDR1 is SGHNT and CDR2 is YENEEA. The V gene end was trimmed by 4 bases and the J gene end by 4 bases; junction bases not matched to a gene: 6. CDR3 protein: CASSYGQEGTEAFF. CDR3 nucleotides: TGTGCCAGCAGCTACGGACAGGAGGGCACTGAAGCTTTCTTT.

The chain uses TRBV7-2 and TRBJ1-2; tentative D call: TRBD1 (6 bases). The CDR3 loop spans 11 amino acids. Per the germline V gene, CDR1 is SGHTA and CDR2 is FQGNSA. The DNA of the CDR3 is TGTGCGAGCTACAGGGCGGCTGGCTACACCTTC. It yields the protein CASYRAAGYTF.

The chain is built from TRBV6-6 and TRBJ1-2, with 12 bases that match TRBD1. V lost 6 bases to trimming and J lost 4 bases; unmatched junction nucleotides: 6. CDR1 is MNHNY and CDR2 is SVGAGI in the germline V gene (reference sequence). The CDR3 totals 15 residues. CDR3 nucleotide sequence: TGTGCCAGCAGCGTAGGGACAGGGGGCGTCTATGGCTACACCTTC. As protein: CASSVGTGGVYGYTF.

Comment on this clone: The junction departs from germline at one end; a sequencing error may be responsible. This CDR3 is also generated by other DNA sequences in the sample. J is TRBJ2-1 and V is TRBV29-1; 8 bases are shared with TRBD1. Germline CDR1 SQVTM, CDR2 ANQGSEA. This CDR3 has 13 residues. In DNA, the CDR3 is TGCAGCGCCGACAGGGGTCGGTACAATGAACAGTTCTTC. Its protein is CSADRGRYNEQFF.

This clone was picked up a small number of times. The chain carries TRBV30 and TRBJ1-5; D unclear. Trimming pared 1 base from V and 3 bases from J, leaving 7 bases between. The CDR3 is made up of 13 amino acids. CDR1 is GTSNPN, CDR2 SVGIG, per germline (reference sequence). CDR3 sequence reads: CAWSAADNQPQHF. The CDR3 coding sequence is TGTGCCTGGAGTGCGGCAGACAATCAGCCCCAGCATTTT.